The TCR beta chain under discussion was sequenced for a study of T cell responses to AZD1222 COVID-19 vaccine. This CDR3 comprises 15 residues. Germline V CDR1 and CDR2: MNHNY, SVGAGI (reference sequence). Trimming removed 2 bases from V and 0 bases from J, with 8 bases in between. Some clones are missing from TCRdb's copy, which holds only in-frame ones; the method was immunoSEQ multiplex PCR. The sample records around 100,000 clones, roughly 91% being singletons. Concerning this clone itself: Its target is unknown.

General study findings and limits: Vaccine-associated CD4 TCRs ranged over spike, dominating at 160-218 and 743-854.

The sequencing used peripheral blood, collected on day 0 of AZD1222 vaccination. The chain joins TRBV6-6 to TRBJ1-5, with a possible D match to TRBD1 (6 bases). The receptor's source is an adult in good health. The CDR3: CASSYRQASNQPQHF. CDR3 nucleotides: TGTGCCAGCAGTTACAGACAGGCTAGCAATCAGCCCCAGCATTTT.